The entry that follows covers one T cell receptor (beta chain) sequence. The entry originates in a study of T cell changes during pregnancy in multiple sclerosis. Using immunoSEQ multiplex PCR, the repertoire was profiled, and TCRdb retains in-frame clones only, with some absent. The sample includes roughly 45,000 clones, roughly 90% seen only once; the top ten take 4.7%. V was clipped by 1 base and J by 1 base; unmatched bases: 2. The CDR3 loop spans 15 amino acids. Germline-derived CDR1 and CDR2 are SGHNT and YYREEE (reference sequence). This TCR was sampled from a female donor in good health, enrolled as a control in a pregnancy study. This rearrangement joins TRBV5-4 to TRBJ1-3; 7 nucleotides agree with TRBD1. The starting material was peripheral blood, obtained in the second trimester of pregnancy. The CDR3 loop reads CASSLPGGSGNTIYF. CDR3 coding DNA: TGTGCCAGCAGCTTGCCAGGGGGATCTGGAAACACCATATATTTT.